One sample yielded the 30 T cell receptor beta chains listed below, sequenced in a study of radiation and T cells in renal cell carcinoma. Time point of the sample: blood 4 weeks post-SBRT, at nephrectomy. Treatment defined: 15 Gy SBRT to primary tumor, nephrectomy 4 weeks later. Method: immunoSEQ multiplex PCR; TCRdb's copy keeps in-frame clones and lacks some. The data show about 78,000 clones, nearly 90% seen once. This material consisted of blood, taken from a patient whose treatment included radiotherapy and nephrectomy. The receptor set was obtained from a woman in her sixties or seventies with renal cell carcinoma.

The rearrangement uses TRBV28 and TRBJ2-5, with TRBD2 identical over 10 bases. The V segment lost 5 bases and the J segment 4 bases; nucleotides outside the gene matches: 7. The CDR3 is made up of 15 amino acids. Germline V lookup: CDR1 MDHEN, CDR2 SYDVKM. The CDR3 spells CASSILAGGLETQYF. CDR3 DNA sequence: TGTGCCAGCAGTATTTTAGCGGGGGGCTTAGAGACCCAGTACTTC.

The chain employs TRBV6-4 and TRBJ1-2, with a weak D call TRBD1 (6 bases). Trimming removed 7 bases at V and 0 bases at J, with 27 bases between. Germline V gene data show CDR1 as MRHNA and CDR2 as SNTAGT. The CDR3 consists of 19 residues. The CDR3 region is CASTRIGGDPTRANYGYTF. CDR3 in DNA: TGTGCCAGCACCCGAATTGGGGGCGATCCAACTAGAGCTAACTATGGCTACACCTTC.

This chain joins TRBV6-1 and TRBJ2-1, with 11 nucleotides matching TRBD2. With V trimmed by 2 bases and J by 8 bases, 11 bases remained unmatched. Germline CDR1 MNHNS, CDR2 SASEGT. This CDR3 contains 17 residues. CDR3 protein: CASSEFRVAGGVDEQFF. The CDR3 DNA reads TGTGCCAGCAGTGAATTTAGGGTAGCGGGGGGGGTTGATGAGCAGTTCTTC.

The V and J genes are TRBV9 and TRBJ1-1; D is undetermined. CDR3 length: 14 residues. V lost 0 bases and J 11 bases, leaving 17 bases between the germline ends. Germline V gene data show CDR1 as SGDLS and CDR2 as YYNGEE. The CDR3, as DNA: TGTGCCAGCAGCGTAGCAGGCGGTAAGGGAGGGGCTTTCTTT. Translating gives CASSVAGGKGGAFF.

Only a few counts were recorded for this clone. The chain has TRBV21-1 and TRBJ1-2; TRBD1 reflects the table's D call only, with no check against the DNA. TRBV21-1 constitutes a pseudogene. The CDR3 is made up of 14 amino acids. The CDR3 nucleotides read TGTGCCAGCAGCAAAGGGACAGGGGACTATGGCTACACCTTC. Its protein product is CASSKGTGDYGYTF.

This clone was observed a few times. This chain links TRBV5-4 with TRBJ1-6; 9 nucleotides align to TRBD1. After removal of 3 bases from V and 10 bases from J, the junction contained 5 bases not matched to a gene. Per germline, CDR1 SGHNT and CDR2 YYREEE (reference sequence). This CDR3 contains 14 residues. Here the CDR3 reads CASSSGQGKSPLHF. The CDR3 nucleotides read TGTGCCAGCAGCTCTGGACAGGGGAAATCACCCCTCCACTTT.

The chain has TRBV2 and TRBJ1-1; D call uncertain. Germline V gene lookup returns CDR1 SNHLY and CDR2 FYNNEI. The CDR3 consists of 13 residues. V was cut by 6 bases and J by 4 bases, with 12 bases left in between. CDR3 bases: TGTGCCAGCAGGATCAAGGTTTCCACTGAAGCTTTCTTT. Translated: CASRIKVSTEAFF.

The chain has TRBV19 and TRBJ1-1, with D perhaps TRBD1 (6 bases). The CDR3 is made up of 14 amino acids. The ends were cut back, 2 bases at V and 4 bases at J, with 11 bases in the middle. Germline-derived CDR1 and CDR2 are LNHDA and SQIVND (reference sequence). The CDR3 nucleotides are TGTGCCAGTAGTATAAGGGGGAGAGGCACTGAAGCTTTCTTT. This codes for CASSIRGRGTEAFF.

This clone was recorded once. This chain's CDR3 is CASSSLTGNEQFF. The CDR3 coding sequence is TGTGCCAGCAGCTCGTTGACAGGGAATGAGCAGTTCTTC. The chain has TRBV5-8 and TRBJ2-1; 7 bases map to TRBD1. The V gene end was trimmed by 3 bases and the J gene end by 7 bases; junction bases not matched to a gene: 4. CDR1 and CDR2 (germline): SGHTS, YDEGEE. This CDR3 is built from 13 residues.

This rearrangement joins TRBV23-1 to TRBJ2-3, with D perhaps TRBD2 (6 bases). TRBV23-1 is identified as an open reading frame with a role that is uncertain. The CDR3 loop spans 15 amino acids. Trimming took off 5 bases at V and 4 bases at J, with 16 bases between the two ends. This CDR3 is CASSSTAGEADTQYF. DNA of the CDR3: TGCGCCAGCAGTTCCACGGCCGGGGAGGCAGATACGCAGTATTTT.

The chain couples TRBV7-9 to TRBJ2-1; the match to TRBD2 covers 7 bases. Germline CDR1 SEHNR, CDR2 FQNEAQ (reference sequence). CDR3 length equals 16 residues. The ends lost 3 bases at V and 6 bases at J; junction bases unmatched: 11. The CDR3 DNA is TGTGCCAGCAGCTTGAATGTGAATAGCGGGTCCAATGAGCAGTTCTTC. This translates into CASSLNVNSGSNEQFF.

The chain couples TRBV28 to TRBJ1-2, with D unresolved. V lost 2 bases to trimming and J lost 4 bases, with 17 bases between them. CDR3 length equals 16 residues. Germline-derived CDR1 and CDR2 are MDHEN and SYDVKM. CDR3 loop: CASSLGRHPGSYGYTF. CDR3 DNA: TGTGCCAGCAGTTTAGGACGGCATCCCGGGAGCTATGGCTACACCTTC.

The chain combines TRBV5-1 with TRBJ2-5, with 9 positions matching TRBD2. The V gene end was trimmed by 5 bases and the J gene end by 3 bases; junction bases not matched to a gene: 5. CDR1 and CDR2 (germline): SGHRS, YFSETQ. This CDR3 is 14 amino acids long. CDR3 protein: CASRRRLAEETQYF. CDR3 nucleotides: TGCGCCAGCAGGAGAAGACTAGCGGAAGAGACCCAGTACTTC.

The chain is built from TRBV7-2 and TRBJ1-1; no reliable D call. CDR1 SGHTA and CDR2 FQGNSA come from the germline V gene. Between the trimmed V and J ends, which lost 5 bases and 1 base, there was a span of 5 bases. The CDR3 contains 12 residues. CDR3: CASSPSNTEAFF. CDR3 bases: TGTGCCAGCAGCCCATCGAACACTGAAGCTTTCTTT.

The chain couples TRBV28 to TRBJ2-7, with a weak D call TRBD1 (6 bases). CDR1 and CDR2 (germline): MDHEN, SYDVKM. CDR3 length: 14 residues. V gave up 3 bases and J gave up 0 bases, with 9 bases separating them. The CDR3 DNA reads TGTGCCAGCAGTTTCGGGACACCCTCCTACGAGCAGTACTTC. Its translation is CASSFGTPSYEQYF.

V is TRBV10-3 and J is TRBJ1-6; D is unclear. The length of the CDR3 is 14 residues. Germline CDR1 and CDR2: ENHRY and SYGVKD. The V end lost 3 bases, the J end lost 14 bases, and 17 bases lay between the germline ends. As DNA, the CDR3 is TGTGCCATCAGTGAAACGGACCGACCGGTGTCCCTCCACTTT. Amino acids: CAISETDRPVSLHF.

This sequence joins TRBV5-1 and TRBJ2-5; possible D gene TRBD2, 5 bases. The V gene lost 6 bases and the J gene lost 1 base, with 19 bases spanning the gap. The CDR3 spans 16 residues. CDR1 and CDR2 from the germline V gene are SGHRS and YFSETQ. CDR3 region: CASNLGGSPRQETQYF. DNA for the CDR3: TGCGCCAGCAACCTAGGAGGAAGTCCCCGCCAAGAGACCCAGTACTTC.

The chain combines TRBV7-9 with TRBJ2-1, with D uncertain. Trimming removed 3 bases from V and 8 bases from J, with 14 bases in between. The CDR3 loop spans 14 amino acids. CDR1 and CDR2 (germline): SEHNR, FQNEAQ (reference sequence). CDR3 sequence: CASSLAGSLDEQFF. The CDR3 region has the DNA TGTGCCAGCAGCTTGGCAGGTTCGTTGGATGAGCAGTTCTTC.

V and J are TRBV11-3 and TRBJ1-1, with D maybe TRBD1 (5 bases). Per the germline V gene, CDR1 is SGHNT and CDR2 is YENEEA. Between the trimmed V and J ends, which lost 1 base and 4 bases, there was a span of 13 bases. This CDR3 has 15 residues. CDR3 DNA: TGTGCCAGCAGCTTAGTCGGGCAGGGCGTCACTGAAGCTTTCTTT. It translates to CASSLVGQGVTEAFF. The complete variable domain, with remaining parts taken from reference TRBV11-3 and TRBJ1-1, reads EAGVVQSPRYKIIEKKQPVAFWCNPISGHNTLYWYLQNLGQGPELLIRYENEEAVDDSQLPKDRFSAERLKGVDSTLKIQPAELGDSAVYLCASSLVGQGVTEAFFGQGTRLTVV.

This chain links TRBV6-6 with TRBJ1-6; D not certain. The V gene lost 6 bases and the J gene lost 6 bases, with 6 bases spanning the gap. CDR1 and CDR2 from the germline V gene are MNHNY and SVGAGI (reference sequence). The CDR3 is 12 amino acids. CDR3 region: CASRVGNSPLHF. CDR3 nucleotides: TGTGCCAGCAGAGTAGGTAATTCACCCCTCCACTTT.

This clone was recorded once. The chain carries TRBV6-1 and TRBJ1-1; D is uncertain. The CDR3 has 11 residues. V dropped 6 bases and J dropped 2 bases, with 4 bases sitting between them. CDR1 and CDR2 (germline): MNHNS, SASEGT. The CDR3 protein is CASRANTEAFF. The CDR3 DNA follows: TGTGCCAGCAGGGCCAACACTGAAGCTTTCTTT.

Here the CDR3 reads CASSTGASRDYGYTF. CDR3 sequence (DNA): TGTGCCAGTAGTACGGGAGCCTCTCGAGACTATGGCTACACCTTC. V and J are TRBV19 and TRBJ1-2, with D unclear. The ends were cut back, 4 bases at V and 3 bases at J, with 15 bases in the middle. CDR1 and CDR2 (germline): LNHDA, SQIVND (reference sequence). The length of the CDR3 is 15 residues.

This chain links TRBV6-1 with TRBJ1-1, with no clear D. Between the trimmed V and J ends, which lost 4 bases and 3 bases, there was a span of 12 bases. Germline V CDR1 and CDR2: MNHNS, SASEGT. The CDR3 is made up of 14 amino acids. CDR3 sequence (DNA): TGTGCCAGCAGTGCATGGTACGAGGACACTGAAGCTTTCTTT. Translation: CASSAWYEDTEAFF.

This clone was observed a single time. The V gene is TRBV6-1, the J gene TRBJ2-7; 12 nucleotides align to TRBD2. This CDR3 region has 15 residues. Trimming cost V 4 bases and J 6 bases; bases outside gene matches: 7. In germline, CDR1 is MNHNS, CDR2 SASEGT. In DNA form, the CDR3 reads TGTGCCAGCAGTGCCCCTAGCGGGGGGGCGGGCGAGCAGTACTTC. This sequence encodes CASSAPSGGAGEQYF.

V and J are TRBV30 and TRBJ2-7; 7 bases agree with TRBD2. CDR1 GTSNPN and CDR2 SVGIG come from the germline V gene (reference sequence). The CDR3 sequence is 13 residues long. V lost 1 base and J lost 4; bases outside the gene matches: 4. The DNA for the CDR3 is TGTGCCTGGAGTGAGGGTAGCGGGTACGAGCAGTACTTC. This gives the protein CAWSEGSGYEQYF.

The chain combines TRBV27 with TRBJ2-2; D not resolved. CDR3 size: 16 residues. The germline V gene encodes CDR1 MNHEY and CDR2 SMNVEV (reference sequence). V shed 0 bases and J shed 8 bases, with 16 bases lying between them. Here the CDR3 reads CASSLSFKAQPGELFF. In DNA, the CDR3 is TGTGCCAGCAGTTTATCGTTTAAGGCCCAGCCGGGGGAGCTGTTTTTT.

This clone was found a few times. V is TRBV30 and J is TRBJ1-2; D gene ambiguous. The germline V gene has CDR1 GTSNPN and CDR2 SVGIG (reference sequence). V was trimmed by 1 base and J by 4 bases, leaving 16 bases between them. The length of the CDR3 is 15 residues. The CDR3 sequence: CAWSELPSGSYGYTF. DNA of the CDR3: TGTGCCTGGAGTGAGTTACCATCCGGGAGCTATGGCTACACCTTC. The full variable domain, with the rest looked up from reference TRBV30 and TRBJ1-2, is SQTIHQWPATLVQPVGSPLSLECTVEGTSNPNLYWYRQAAGRGLQLLFYSVGIGQISSEVPQNLSASRPQDRQFILSSKKLLLSDSGFYLCAWSELPSGSYGYTFGSGTRLTVV.

This rearrangement joins TRBV27 to TRBJ1-3; the D gene is possibly TRBD1 (6 bases). The CDR3 loop spans 16 amino acids. In germline, CDR1 is MNHEY, CDR2 SMNVEV (reference sequence). V shed 5 bases and J shed 0 bases, with 14 bases lying between them. The CDR3 nucleotides are TGTGCCAGCAGTCTGACAGGCTCGCACTCTGGAAACACCATATATTTT. Translation gives CASSLTGSHSGNTIYF.

The chain combines TRBV6-6 with TRBJ1-4; D uncertain. The CDR3 loop spans 13 amino acids. Germline CDR1 and CDR2: MNHNY and SVGAGI (reference sequence). V was trimmed by 6 bases and J by 7 bases, leaving 12 bases between them. The chain's CDR3 is CASSVPQLEKLFF. The CDR3 DNA follows: TGTGCCAGCAGCGTTCCCCAGCTTGAAAAACTGTTTTTT.

The rearrangement links TRBV29-1 to TRBJ1-3; unclear D gene. Deletions cut 6 bases from V and 4 bases from J, with 10 bases between. The germline CDR1 and CDR2 sequences are SQVTM and ANQGSEA. This CDR3 region has 12 residues. CDR3 region: CSVLWGGNTIYF. In nucleotides, the CDR3 is TGCAGCGTACTCTGGGGAGGAAACACCATATATTTT.